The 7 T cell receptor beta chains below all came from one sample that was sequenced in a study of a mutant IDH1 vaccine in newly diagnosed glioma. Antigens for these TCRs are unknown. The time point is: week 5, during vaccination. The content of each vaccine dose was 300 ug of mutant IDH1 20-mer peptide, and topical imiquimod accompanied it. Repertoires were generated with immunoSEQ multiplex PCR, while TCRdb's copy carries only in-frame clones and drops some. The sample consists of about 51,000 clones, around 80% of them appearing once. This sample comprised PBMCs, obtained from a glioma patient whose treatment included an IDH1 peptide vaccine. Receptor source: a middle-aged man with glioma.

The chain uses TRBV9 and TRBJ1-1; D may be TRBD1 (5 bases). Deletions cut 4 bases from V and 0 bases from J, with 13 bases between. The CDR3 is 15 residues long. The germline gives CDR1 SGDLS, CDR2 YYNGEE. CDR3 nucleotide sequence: TGTGCCAGCAGCCCGGGCGGGGGGATGAACACTGAAGCTTTCTTT. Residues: CASSPGGGMNTEAFF.

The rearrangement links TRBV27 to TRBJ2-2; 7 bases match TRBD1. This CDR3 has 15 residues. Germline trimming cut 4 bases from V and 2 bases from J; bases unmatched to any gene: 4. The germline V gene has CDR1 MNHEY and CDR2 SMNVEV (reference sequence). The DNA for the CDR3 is TGTGCCAGCAGTTCCCGGGACAGTAACACCGGGGAGCTGTTTTTT. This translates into CASSSRDSNTGELFF.

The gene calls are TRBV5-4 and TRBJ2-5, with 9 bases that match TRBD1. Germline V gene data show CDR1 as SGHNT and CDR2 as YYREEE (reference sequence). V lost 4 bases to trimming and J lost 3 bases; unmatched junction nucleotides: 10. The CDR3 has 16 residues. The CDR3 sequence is CASSRPGTGTEETQYF. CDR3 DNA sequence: TGTGCCAGCAGCCGTCCCGGGACAGGGACCGAAGAGACCCAGTACTTC.

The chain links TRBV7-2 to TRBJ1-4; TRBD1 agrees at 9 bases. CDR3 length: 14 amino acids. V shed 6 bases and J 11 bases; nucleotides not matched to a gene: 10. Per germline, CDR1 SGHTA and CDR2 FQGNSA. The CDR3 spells CASSNRGQRGKLFF. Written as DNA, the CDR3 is TGTGCCAGCAGTAACAGGGGGCAGAGAGGGAAACTGTTTTTT.

CDR3 nucleotides: TGTGCCAGCAGTAGACAGGGCGCCTACGAGCAGTACTTC. It codes for CASSRQGAYEQYF. This chain uses TRBV5-6 with TRBJ2-7; 7 nucleotides match TRBD1. The CDR3 is 13 amino acids. Germline assignment: CDR1 SGHDT and CDR2 YYEEEE. J lost 2 bases, V lost 5 bases, and 4 bases had no gene match.

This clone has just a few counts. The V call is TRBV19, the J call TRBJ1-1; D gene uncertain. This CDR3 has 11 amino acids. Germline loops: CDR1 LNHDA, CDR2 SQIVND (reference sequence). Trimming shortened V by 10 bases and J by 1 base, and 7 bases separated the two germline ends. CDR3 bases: TGTGCCACGGTCTCGAACACTGAAGCTTTCTTT. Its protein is CATVSNTEAFF.

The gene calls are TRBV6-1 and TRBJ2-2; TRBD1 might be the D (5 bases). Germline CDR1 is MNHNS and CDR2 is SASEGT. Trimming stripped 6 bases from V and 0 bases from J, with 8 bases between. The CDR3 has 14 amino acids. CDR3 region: CASRQVPNTGELFF. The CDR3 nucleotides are TGTGCCAGCAGACAGGTTCCGAACACCGGGGAGCTGTTTTTT.